Given below is one T cell receptor (beta chain) in context. These data are taken from a study of early T cells in non-severe SARS-CoV-2 infection. The germline CDR1 and CDR2 sequences are SGHVS and FNYEAQ. The CDR3 runs 15 residues. Trimming took 2 bases from V and 5 from J; bases not matched to a gene: 4. TCRdb independently ran MiXCR on the 5' RACE reads; one entry per CDR3 protein. Found here are 30,000 to 40,000 distinct CDR3 sequences, roughly 4.8% of them singletons; the top ten hold about 16%. This TCR derives from an adult who was a healthcare worker with PCR-confirmed SARS-CoV-2 infection or an uninfected control (not recorded which). The chain recombines TRBV7-6 with TRBJ2-5, with 11 positions matching TRBD2. Input material: whole blood. CDR3 sequence reads: CASSLPSGGMETQYF. The DNA for the CDR3 is TGTGCCAGCAGCTTACCTAGCGGGGGGATGGAGACCCAGTACTTC.